This T cell receptor (beta chain) was recovered during a study of shared clonotypes between healthy human individuals. Study-wide results and caveats: Generally, naive subsets (rather than memory subsets) showed larger estimated richness. It was the non-shared clonotypes that had lower generation probabilities than clonotypes shared by all four donors.

In the original analysis: Because ImmunoSEQ provided only junction sequences with no quality scores, the filtering differed. The method was immunoSEQ multiplex PCR; TCRdb's version includes in-frame clones alone and lacks a portion of them. The V and J calls and clone size were taken over from that table, and D and trimming were inferred from the DNA. Among a few million clones listed, about 94% were seen once. As concerns this clone: The antigen remains undetermined.

CD4+ cells were split into CD45RA+ naive and CD45RA-negative memory subsets. The germline gives CDR1 SGHRS, CDR2 YFSETQ. The V gene lost 1 base and the J gene lost 7 bases, with 11 bases spanning the gap. CDR3 length equals 13 residues. The material sequenced was naive CD4+ T cells sorted from blood. The subset: CD45RA+ positively selected. V usage is TRBV5-1 and J usage is TRBJ2-5; D may match TRBD1 or TRBD2 (5 bases each). The sequence was collected from a man aged 18 to 30 in good health. CDR3 sequence reads: CASSLSGLSTQYF. CDR3 DNA sequence: TGCGCCAGCAGCTTGTCGGGGCTTTCGACCCAGTACTTC.